The 14 T cell receptor beta chains given below trace back to one sample, sequenced in a study of blood T cell repertoires in COVID-19. Profiling relied on immunoSEQ multiplex PCR, and the TCRdb table lists in-frame clones only, not all of them. The sample lists 350,000 to 400,000 clones; around 89% were seen once. Sequencing was performed on peripheral blood. The receptor source for this set is a woman aged 25 to 39 with COVID-19, enrolled during active disease.

The J gene is TRBJ1-2, the V gene TRBV18; 9 nucleotides align to TRBD1. CDR1 KGHSH and CDR2 LQKENI come from the germline V gene. The J segment lost 3 bases and the V segment lost 6 bases, leaving 5 bases of the junction unmatched. This CDR3 has 14 residues. The CDR3 spells CASSRDREDYGYTF. Written as DNA, the CDR3 is TGTGCCAGCTCCAGGGACAGGGAGGACTATGGCTACACCTTC.

The J gene is TRBJ2-2, the V gene TRBV28; 10 positions agree with TRBD1. The CDR3 has 15 amino acids. CDR1 and CDR2 from the germline V gene are MDHEN and SYDVKM. J was trimmed by 5 bases and V by 6 bases; bases with no gene match: 6. The CDR3 spells CASRTGTGETGELFF. For the CDR3, the DNA is TGTGCCAGCAGAACCGGGACAGGGGAAACCGGGGAGCTGTTTTTT.

The rearrangement uses TRBV2 and TRBJ1-2, with D possibly being TRBD1 (5 bases). There are 16 residues in the CDR3. Per germline, CDR1 SNHLY and CDR2 FYNNEI. V was trimmed by 6 bases and J by 3 bases, leaving 20 bases between them. The CDR3 DNA sequence: TGTGCCAGCAGCGCGGGACCGACCAAGGAAGACTATGGCTACACCTTC. Translating it yields CASSAGPTKEDYGYTF.

J is TRBJ1-5 and V is TRBV19; possibly TRBD1 for D (6 bases). The CDR3 length is 15 residues. Germline lookup yields CDR1 LNHDA and CDR2 SQIVND (reference sequence). The germline V and J ends were trimmed by 3 bases and 0 bases, with 9 bases remaining between them. As DNA, the CDR3 is TGTGCCAGTAGTATGGGGGCTAATAGCAATCAGCCCCAGCATTTT. Its protein is CASSMGANSNQPQHF.

This chain uses TRBV6-1 with TRBJ2-3, with 7 positions matching TRBD1. Germline V CDR1 and CDR2: MNHNS, SASEGT. The CDR3 consists of 17 residues. The junction had 10 bases not matched to a gene; V was cut back by 2 bases and J by 2 bases. The CDR3 nucleotides read TGTGCCAGCAGTGAAAAGCCCGGGACAGAGGACACAGATACGCAGTATTTT. It encodes CASSEKPGTEDTDTQYF.

The rearrangement joins TRBV13 to TRBJ2-3; a weak D match, TRBD1 (5 bases). The V gene's germline CDR1 is PRHDT and CDR2 FYEKMQ (reference sequence). V dropped 0 bases and J dropped 6 bases, with 19 bases sitting between them. The CDR3 sequence is 17 residues long. In nucleotides, the CDR3 is TGTGCCAGCAGCTTAGGCCCCCTACAACACAGGATGGATACGCAGTATTTT. It yields the protein CASSLGPLQHRMDTQYF.

The V gene is TRBV6-5, the J gene TRBJ2-2; 8 bases are a match to TRBD2. Germline CDR1 is MNHEY and CDR2 is SVGAGI. The length of the CDR3 is 14 residues. Trimming removed 7 bases from V and 5 bases from J; junction bases left unmatched: 6. The chain's CDR3 is CASTISGVTGELFF. The DNA of the CDR3 is TGTGCCAGCACCATTAGCGGGGTGACCGGGGAGCTGTTTTTT.

In its sample, this clone was seen once. In nucleotides, the CDR3 is TGTGCCAGTACTAGCGGGGGCGACACCGGGGAGCTGTTTTTT. This sequence encodes CASTSGGDTGELFF. This chain joins TRBV2 and TRBJ2-2, with 11 bases aligning to TRBD2. The CDR3 is 14 amino acids. The V and J ends lost 9 bases and 3 bases, in that order; junction bases with no gene match: 3. CDR1 and CDR2 (germline): SNHLY, FYNNEI.

The sample holds a few counts of this clone. The J gene is TRBJ1-1, the V gene TRBV5-1; D gene uncertain. The CDR3 loop spans 16 amino acids. The V gene lost 0 bases and the J gene lost 1 base, with 13 bases spanning the gap. Germline V gene data show CDR1 as SGHRS and CDR2 as YFSETQ. The CDR3 here is CASSLGSWRQNTEAFF. The CDR3, as DNA: TGCGCCAGCAGCTTGGGATCATGGCGGCAGAACACTGAAGCTTTCTTT.

The chain has TRBV2 and TRBJ1-2; no clear D gene. V was pared by 0 bases and J by 2 bases, with 7 bases between. The CDR3 runs to 14 residues. CDR1 and CDR2 (germline): SNHLY, FYNNEI. In DNA form, the CDR3 reads TGTGCCAGCAGTGAAGCTAACAGCAACTATGGCTACACCTTC. Protein product: CASSEANSNYGYTF.

The gene calls are TRBV4-1 and TRBJ2-3; possible D gene TRBD2, 5 bases. Germline V gene lookup returns CDR1 MGHRA and CDR2 YSYEKL. Trimming took off 0 bases at V and 4 bases at J, with 8 bases between the two ends. There are 14 residues in the CDR3. The CDR3 sequence is CASSQDFSADTQYF. CDR3 coding DNA: TGCGCCAGCAGCCAAGATTTTAGCGCAGATACGCAGTATTTT.

The chain combines TRBV19 with TRBJ1-1, with D tentatively TRBD1 (5 bases). The CDR3 extends over 16 amino acids. Trimming cost V 6 bases and J 4 bases, with 21 bases left between them. Germline CDR1 and CDR2: LNHDA and SQIVND (reference sequence). The CDR3 DNA reads as TGTGCCAGTAGATTGGGGGGACTACCGAGGGGCACTGAAGCTTTCTTT. Amino acids: CASRLGGLPRGTEAFF.

This clone was seen just once. The V call is TRBV7-9, the J call TRBJ1-6; 12 bases fit TRBD1. J lost 9 bases, V lost 1 base, and 10 bases had no gene match. The length of the CDR3 is 18 residues. Germline V gene lookup returns CDR1 SEHNR and CDR2 FQNEAQ (reference sequence). CDR3 nucleotide sequence: TGTGCCAGCAGCTTAGGACTTAAGGGGGGACAGGGGGCTTCACCCCTCCACTTT. Translating gives CASSLGLKGGQGASPLHF.

Here the CDR3 DNA reads TGTGCCAGTAGAACAGGGGTCGATGAAAAACTGTTTTTT. Translating gives CASRTGVDEKLFF. J is TRBJ1-4 and V is TRBV6-5; 7 bases are a match to TRBD1. The J segment lost 6 bases and the V segment lost 9 bases, leaving 7 bases of the junction unmatched. Germline V gene data show CDR1 as MNHEY and CDR2 as SVGAGI. The CDR3 runs 13 residues.